A single sample is the source of the 28 T cell receptor beta chains below, sequenced in a study of T cell repertoires and leukemia-associated antigens. Their antigens remain unidentified. From the 5' RACE reads, TCRdb called clonotypes with MiXCR, one entry per CDR3 protein. The table has about 15,000 distinct CDR3 sequences, over 30% seen once. The sequenced material came from CD3+ T cells sorted from blood and cultured. All receptors come from a female donor in good health.

In this sample, this clonotype turned up once. At one end the junction does not follow the germline gene, possibly because of a read error. The rearrangement joins TRBV20-1 to TRBJ2-3, with 12 bases matching TRBD2. Germline CDR1 DFQATT, CDR2 SNEGSKA (reference sequence). CDR3 size: 17 residues. The CDR3 DNA reads as TGCAGTGCTACGACTAGCGGGAGCATGGGATGCACCGATACGCAGTATTTT. Amino acid sequence: CSATTSGSMGCTDTQYF.

This clonotype was picked up a small number of times. The V and J genes are TRBV12-3 or TRBV12-4 and TRBJ2-7; TRBD2 matches 7 bases. Unmatched junction bases numbered 4, after V lost 3 bases and J lost 5 bases. The CDR3 sequence is 13 residues long. The CDR3 DNA follows: TGTGCCAGCAGTTTTGGGAGGGCCAACGAGCAGTACTTC. Amino acids: CASSFGRANEQYF.

Regarding this clonotype: At one end, the junction sequence differs from germline, possibly due to a read error. V usage is TRBV10-3 and J usage is TRBJ1-1; tentatively, D is TRBD1 (6 bases). This CDR3 comprises 15 residues. The germline gives CDR1 ENHRY, CDR2 SYGVKD. CDR3 in DNA: TGCGCCATCAGCATCGGGGGCAGGGGACAAACTGGAGCTTTCTTT. Translation gives CAISIGGRGQTGAFF.

This clonotype was observed a few times. V usage is TRBV7-9 and J usage is TRBJ2-5, with no clear D. Trimming pared 3 bases from V and 5 bases from J, leaving 13 bases between. This CDR3 contains 14 residues. Germline CDR1 and CDR2: SEHNR and FQNEAQ (reference sequence). In nucleotides, the CDR3 is TGTGCCAGCAGCTTCCCCCCGAGCAGGGAGACCCAGTACTTC. It is translated as CASSFPPSRETQYF.

A note on this clonotype: An end of the junction differs from the germline gene, which may be a read error. This sequence joins TRBV5-1 and TRBJ1-1; D call uncertain. This CDR3 has 15 amino acids. Germline-derived CDR1 and CDR2 are SGHRS and YFSETQ. The CDR3 DNA reads TGCGCCAGCAGTCGCCTCGTCGGGGAAAACATTGAAACTTTCTTT. Its translation: CASSRLVGENIETFF.

Note on this clonotype: One end of the junction does not line up with germline, which may come from a read error. V and J are TRBV6-2 or TRBV6-3 and TRBJ2-1, with 7 nucleotides matching TRBD1. This CDR3 has 14 residues. Germline V gene sequence: CDR1 MNHEY, CDR2 SVGEGT. CDR3: CASTQGVNYNEHFF. CDR3 DNA: TGTGCCAGCACCCAGGGGGTGAACTACAATGAGCATTTCTTC.

The chain uses TRBV18 and TRBJ1-2; 8 bases agree with TRBD1. The CDR3 totals 15 residues. Looked up from germline, CDR1 is KGHSH and CDR2 is LQKENI. Trimming took 4 bases from V and 6 from J; bases not matched to a gene: 10. The DNA for the CDR3 is TGTGCCAGCTCACGTCCAGGGGGCGTCGGGGATGGCTACACCTTC. The encoded protein is CASSRPGGVGDGYTF.

Comments on this clonotype: This is likely a read error, given that the CDR3 carries no conserved phenylalanine or tryptophan at its end. The chain has TRBV4-1 and TRBJ2-1; D gene unclear. Germline V gene lookup returns CDR1 MGHRA and CDR2 YSYEKL. The CDR3 is 16 residues long. The CDR3 loop is CASSQLGTGSYNEQFL. CDR3 DNA sequence: TGCGCCAGCAGCCAACTCGGTACCGGCTCCTACAATGAACAGTTCCTC.

The chain uses TRBV7-9 and TRBJ1-4; the D is unclear. V gave up 5 bases and J gave up 7 bases, with 5 bases separating them. This CDR3 comprises 11 residues. Germline CDR1 is SEHNR and CDR2 is FQNEAQ (reference sequence). In DNA form, the CDR3 reads TGTGCCAGCAGCGATTCTGAAAAACTGTTTTTT. Amino acids: CASSDSEKLFF. Full variable domain (remainder filled in from reference TRBV7-9 and TRBJ1-4): DTGVSQNPRHKITKRGQNVTFRCDPISEHNRLYWYRQTLGQGPEFLTYFQNEAQLEKSRLLSDRFSAERPKGSFSTLEIQRTEQGDSAMYLCASSDSEKLFFGSGTQLSVL.

By sample fraction, this clonotype is medium-sized. V is TRBV20-1 and J is TRBJ2-1, with TRBD2 matching 8 bases. The V gene end was trimmed by 4 bases and the J gene end by 0 bases; junction bases not matched to a gene: 2. Per the germline V gene, CDR1 is DFQATT and CDR2 is SNEGSKA (reference sequence). This CDR3 has 14 amino acids. CDR3 in DNA: TGCAGTGCTACCGGGACTAGCTCCTACAATGAGCAGTTCTTC. Its protein is CSATGTSSYNEQFF.

This clonotype was counted ten times or more. V gene TRBV6-5 combines with J gene TRBJ2-2; D unclear. V lost 10 bases to trimming and J lost 1 base, with 7 bases between them. Germline-derived CDR1 and CDR2 are MNHEY and SVGAGI. The CDR3 has 12 amino acids. The CDR3 sequence is CATMQNTGELFF. CDR3 nucleotide sequence: TGTGCCACCATGCAGAACACCGGGGAGCTGTTTTTT.

This clonotype is medium-sized in the sample. This chain uses TRBV9 with TRBJ1-1; no firm D call. The CDR3 runs to 14 residues. V lost 2 bases, J lost 3 bases, and 11 bases lay in between. Germline assignment: CDR1 SGDLS and CDR2 YYNGEE. CDR3 sequence (DNA): TGTGCCAGCAGCGTCGAGGGAAGGGACACTGAAGCTTTCTTT. As protein: CASSVEGRDTEAFF.

The chain links TRBV5-1 to TRBJ2-3; 8 positions agree with TRBD1. The CDR3 extends over 14 amino acids. Germline CDR1 is SGHRS and CDR2 is YFSETQ. Trimming at V came to 3 bases and at J to 4 bases, leaving 4 bases not matched to a gene. In nucleotides, the CDR3 is TGCGCCAGCAGCTGGGGACAGGTGGCAGATACGCAGTATTTT. This translates into CASSWGQVADTQYF. The whole variable domain, filled in from reference TRBV5-1 and TRBJ2-3, reads KAGVTQTPRYLIKTRGQQVTLSCSPISGHRSVSWYQQTPGQGLQFLFEYFSETQRNKGNFPGRFSGRQFSNSRSEMNVSTLELGDSALYLCASSWGQVADTQYFGPGTRLTVL.

The rearrangement uses TRBV6-5 and TRBJ2-6, with D possibly TRBD1 on 5 matching bases. Trimming left V 4 bases short and J 3 bases short, with 10 bases between. The CDR3 loop spans 15 amino acids. Germline values: CDR1 MNHEY, CDR2 SVGAGI. The CDR3, as DNA: TGTGCCAGCAGTTCCAGGGCGGATGGGGCCAACGTCCTGACTTTC. Translating gives CASSSRADGANVLTF.

This clonotype is medium-sized in the sample. The rearrangement links TRBV29-1 to TRBJ2-1, with 8 bases that match TRBD1. This CDR3 is built from 16 residues. V lost 0 bases to trimming and J lost 6 bases; unmatched junction nucleotides: 10. Germline V gives CDR1 SQVTM, CDR2 ANQGSEA. The CDR3 protein is CSVEESTGETGNEQFF. The CDR3 DNA sequence: TGCAGCGTTGAAGAGTCGACAGGGGAGACGGGCAATGAGCAGTTCTTC.

A remark on this clonotype: The CDR3 ends on some other residue instead of the conserved phenylalanine or tryptophan, so this is likely a read error. The DNA is omitted, as the CDR3 cannot be located on it reliably, and the CDR3 follows TCRdb's listing. The chain carries TRBV4-1 and TRBJ2-2; the D call in the table, TRBD2, was not verified against the DNA. Germline V CDR1 and CDR2: MGHRA, YSYEKL. From its first to its last residue, the CDR3 has 15 amino acids. The CDR3: CASSQGRGGTGELFL.

This sequence joins TRBV4-3 and TRBJ2-1; 7 bases match TRBD2. The CDR3 is 15 amino acids. Per the germline V gene, CDR1 is LGHNA and CDR2 is YSLEER. Germline trimming cut 4 bases from V and 4 bases from J; bases unmatched to any gene: 7. The CDR3 nucleotides are TGCGCCAGCAGCCCAAAGCGGGAATGGTACAATGAGCAGTTCTTC. It specifies CASSPKREWYNEQFF.

The chain combines TRBV5-1 with TRBJ1-4; the match to TRBD1 covers 8 bases. The CDR3 has 16 amino acids. After removal of 4 bases from V and 0 bases from J, the junction contained 5 bases not matched to a gene. Germline CDR1 reads SGHRS; CDR2 reads YFSETQ. The CDR3 reads CASSRGQVSTNEKLFF. DNA of the CDR3: TGCGCCAGCAGCCGGGGACAGGTCTCAACTAATGAAAAACTGTTTTTT.

The V call is TRBV4-1, the J call TRBJ1-1, with D hard to call. This CDR3 contains 14 residues. V lost 5 bases, J lost 0 bases, and 10 bases lay in between. Germline CDR1 is MGHRA and CDR2 is YSYEKL. The CDR3 DNA is TGCGCCAGCAGCAACCGGGCCCTGAACACTGAAGCTTTCTTT. It yields the protein CASSNRALNTEAFF.

By share, this clonotype ranks as medium-sized. The rearrangement joins TRBV10-3 to TRBJ1-1, with D perhaps matching TRBD1 (5 bases). Germline V CDR1 and CDR2: ENHRY, SYGVKD. The CDR3 has 15 residues. The germline V and J ends were trimmed by 6 bases and 1 base, with 15 bases remaining between them. CDR3 coding DNA: TGTGCCATCAGCCCATCCAGGGATCGGAACACTGAAGCTTTCTTT. This codes for CAISPSRDRNTEAFF.

The count of this clonotype is one. This chain's CDR3 is CASSLDVGAEAFF. In DNA form, the CDR3 reads TGTGCCAGCAGCCTCGACGTTGGGGCTGAAGCTTTCTTT. V usage is TRBV12-3 or TRBV12-4 and J usage is TRBJ1-1; D gene unclear. The CDR3 has 13 residues. The germline V and J ends were trimmed by 6 bases and 6 bases, with 14 bases remaining between them.

This clonotype was counted many times. The J gene is TRBJ1-1, the V gene TRBV30, with a tentative D call TRBD1 (6 bases). V lost 4 bases and J lost 1, with 10 bases in between. CDR3 size: 13 residues. CDR1 GTSNPN and CDR2 SVGIG come from the germline V gene (reference sequence). CDR3 sequence (DNA): TGTGCCTGGATCGGGACAACGAACACTGAAGCTTTCTTT. Protein product: CAWIGTTNTEAFF. Drawing the rest from reference TRBV30 and TRBJ1-1, the complete variable domain is SQTIHQWPATLVQPVGSPLSLECTVEGTSNPNLYWYRQAAGRGLQLLFYSVGIGQISSEVPQNLSASRPQDRQFILSSKKLLLSDSGFYLCAWIGTTNTEAFFGQGTRLTVV.

This clonotype was counted at least ten times. V gene TRBV6-1 combines with J gene TRBJ2-3; D not resolved. Trimming took 4 bases from V and 11 from J, leaving 13 bases between them. The CDR3 totals 12 residues. Germline CDR1 MNHNS, CDR2 SASEGT. CDR3 coding DNA: TGTGCCAGCAGTGTGGCCAGCCGAAGGCAGTATTTT. The encoded protein is CASSVASRRQYF.

This clonotype was detected only once. One end of the junction fails to match germline, which may point to a read error. V usage is TRBV13 and J usage is TRBJ2-7, with no clear D. CDR1 PRHDT and CDR2 FYEKMQ come from the germline V gene (reference sequence). This CDR3 contains 14 residues. The CDR3 region is CARSLESRNYEQCF. The CDR3 coding sequence is TGTGCCAGAAGCTTAGAAAGCCGTAACTACGAGCAGTGCTTC.

This clonotype is labeled as medium-sized. V usage is TRBV6-6 and J usage is TRBJ2-6, with 8 positions matching TRBD1. The length of the CDR3 is 20 residues. CDR1 MNHNY and CDR2 SVGAGI come from the germline V gene (reference sequence). The V segment lost 5 bases and the J segment 0 bases; nucleotides outside the gene matches: 15. For the CDR3, the DNA is TGTGCCAGCAGTATCAAACATCTTAGACAGGGGAGCTCTGGGGCCAACGTCCTGACTTTC. Protein sequence: CASSIKHLRQGSSGANVLTF.

This clonotype is medium-sized. The genes are TRBV25-1 and TRBJ2-1, with no clear D. Trimming took 3 bases from V and 5 from J, leaving 14 bases between them. Germline CDR1 reads MGHDK; CDR2 reads SYGVNS. CDR3 length equals 15 residues. The CDR3 nucleotides are TGTGCCAGCAGTGATCTCGATCCCCAAAACAATGAGCAGTTCTTC. Its translation is CASSDLDPQNNEQFF.

This clonotype was counted many times. The J gene is TRBJ1-1, the V gene TRBV4-1; maybe TRBD1 (6 bases). Germline loops: CDR1 MGHRA, CDR2 YSYEKL. This CDR3 region has 14 residues. The ends were cut back, 4 bases at V and 4 bases at J, with 13 bases in the middle. In DNA form, the CDR3 reads TGCGCCAGCAGCCGCCCCGGGGGGGCCACTGAAGCTTTCTTT. Its translation is CASSRPGGATEAFF.

This rearrangement joins TRBV18 to TRBJ2-1; D unresolved. The germline V gene encodes CDR1 KGHSH and CDR2 LQKENI. The CDR3 consists of 13 residues. Trimming took 0 bases from V and 8 from J, leaving 8 bases between them. Here the CDR3 DNA reads TGTGCCAGCTCACCACCAGGGCTGGATGAGCAGTTCTTC. The encoded protein is CASSPPGLDEQFF.